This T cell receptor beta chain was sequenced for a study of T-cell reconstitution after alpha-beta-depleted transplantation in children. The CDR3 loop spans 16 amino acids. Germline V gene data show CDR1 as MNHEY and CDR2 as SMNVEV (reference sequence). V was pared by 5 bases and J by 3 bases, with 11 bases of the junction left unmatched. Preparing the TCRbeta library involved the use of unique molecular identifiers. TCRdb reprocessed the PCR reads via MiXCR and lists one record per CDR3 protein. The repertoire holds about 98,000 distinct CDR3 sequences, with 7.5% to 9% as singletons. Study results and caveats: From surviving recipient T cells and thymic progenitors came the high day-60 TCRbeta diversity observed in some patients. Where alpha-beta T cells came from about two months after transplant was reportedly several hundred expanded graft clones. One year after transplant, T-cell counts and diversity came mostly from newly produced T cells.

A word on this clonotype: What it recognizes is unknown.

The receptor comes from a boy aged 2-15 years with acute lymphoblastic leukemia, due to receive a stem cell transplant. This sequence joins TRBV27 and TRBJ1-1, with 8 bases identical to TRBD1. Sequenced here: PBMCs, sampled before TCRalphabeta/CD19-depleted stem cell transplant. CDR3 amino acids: CASSPSGRGQYTEAFF. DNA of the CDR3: TGTGCCAGCAGTCCCTCGGGCAGGGGGCAGTACACTGAAGCTTTCTTT.